The 2 T cell receptor beta chains below come from one sample, sequenced in a study of blood T cell repertoires in COVID-19. Here immunoSEQ multiplex PCR was the method, and the copy in TCRdb shows in-frame clones only, minus some. The sample carries around 190,000 clones, approximately 90% recorded once. The specimen was peripheral blood. The source of these receptors is a man aged 18 to 30 who had recovered from COVID-19.

J is TRBJ2-2 and V is TRBV27; tentatively, D is TRBD2 (6 bases). Per germline, CDR1 MNHEY and CDR2 SMNVEV (reference sequence). V shed 5 bases and J shed 4 bases, with 11 bases lying between them. The length of the CDR3 is 14 residues. CDR3 in amino acids: CASSGDLGTGELFF. The CDR3 bases are TGTGCCAGCAGTGGGGACTTGGGCACCGGGGAGCTGTTTTTT.

V usage is TRBV5-6 and J usage is TRBJ2-7, with a possible D match to TRBD2 (5 bases). The CDR3 totals 14 residues. Deletions cut 1 base from V and 3 bases from J, with 11 bases between. From germline, CDR1 is SGHDT and CDR2 YYEEEE. CDR3 DNA sequence: TGTGCCAGCAGCTTGCCGGGATCTGGCTACGAGCAGTACTTC. It encodes CASSLPGSGYEQYF.